Listed below are T cell receptor beta chains from one sample, sequenced in a study of cytomegalovirus exposure and HLA in healthy donors. The protocol was immunoSEQ multiplex PCR, while the TCRdb copy is restricted to in-frame clones and leaves out a portion. The top ten hold around 4.8% of the sample, which has some 130,000 clones, roughly 77% seen once. Sequenced: PBMCs. The receptor set was obtained from a young man in good health. Both conserved end residues are part of each CDR3. Each record gives: clone size, V gene, J gene, D gene, CDR3 protein, CDR3 DNA. The D gene is left open where the match is weak. Rows may omit the clone size; those that give it use once, few, many or a size class.

clone size: NA; V gene: TRBV18; J gene: TRBJ2-1; D gene: TRBD2; CDR3 protein: CASSVSVAGGLNEQFF; CDR3 DNA: TGTGCCAGCTCAGTTTCGGTGGCGGGAGGGCTCAATGAGCAGTTCTTC
clone size: NA; V gene: TRBV7-9; J gene: TRBJ2-2; D gene: TRBD1; CDR3 protein: CASSLGTGPGELFF; CDR3 DNA: TGTGCCAGCAGCTTAGGGACAGGGCCGGGGGAGCTGTTTTTT
clone size: NA; V gene: TRBV27; J gene: TRBJ1-2; D gene: NA; CDR3 protein: CASSLSWQGNGYTF; CDR3 DNA: TGTGCCAGCAGTTTATCGTGGCAGGGGAATGGCTACACCTTC
clone size: NA; V gene: TRBV10-3; J gene: TRBJ2-5; D gene: NA; CDR3 protein: CAISEWGDAQYF; CDR3 DNA: TGTGCCATCAGTGAGTGGGGGGACGCCCAGTACTTC
clone size: NA; V gene: TRBV6-5; J gene: TRBJ2-7; D gene: TRBD1; CDR3 protein: CASSYLGQGGSEQYF; CDR3 DNA: TGTGCCAGCAGTTACTTGGGACAGGGTGGCTCCGAGCAGTACTTC
clone size: few; V gene: TRBV2; J gene: TRBJ1-1; D gene: NA; CDR3 protein: CASREHMNTEAFF; CDR3 DNA: TGTGCCAGTAGGGAACACATGAACACTGAAGCTTTCTTT
clone size: NA; V gene: TRBV27; J gene: TRBJ2-3; D gene: NA; CDR3 protein: CASSPSGPRADTQYF; CDR3 DNA: TGTGCCAGCAGTCCCTCAGGGCCCAGGGCAGATACGCAGTATTTT
clone size: NA; V gene: TRBV5-1; J gene: TRBJ1-2; D gene: TRBD1; CDR3 protein: CASSQQGNYGYTF; CDR3 DNA: TGCGCCAGCAGCCAACAGGGGAACTATGGCTACACCTTC
clone size: NA; V gene: TRBV30; J gene: TRBJ2-1; D gene: NA; CDR3 protein: CAWSVLPHEQFF; CDR3 DNA: TGTGCCTGGAGTGTACTCCCCCATGAGCAGTTCTTC
clone size: NA; V gene: TRBV25-1; J gene: TRBJ1-2; D gene: NA; CDR3 protein: CASSEYRTNYGYTF; CDR3 DNA: TGTGCCAGCAGTGAATATCGAACAAACTATGGCTACACCTTC
clone size: NA; V gene: TRBV7-7; J gene: TRBJ2-2; D gene: TRBD2; CDR3 protein: CASGRSDTGELFF; CDR3 DNA: TGTGCTAGCGGGAGGTCGGACACCGGGGAGCTGTTTTTT
clone size: NA; V gene: TRBV11-1; J gene: TRBJ2-1; D gene: NA; CDR3 protein: CASSLAGSSYNEQFF; CDR3 DNA: TGTGCCAGCAGCTTAGCCGGGAGCTCCTACAATGAGCAGTTCTTC
clone size: NA; V gene: TRBV2; J gene: TRBJ1-3; D gene: NA; CDR3 protein: CASSEQGASGNTIYF; CDR3 DNA: TGTGCCAGCAGTGAACAGGGTGCCTCTGGAAACACCATATATTTT
clone size: NA; V gene: TRBV4-1; J gene: TRBJ1-2; D gene: NA; CDR3 protein: CASSQFLFDFRREDGYTF; CDR3 DNA: TGCGCCAGCAGCCAATTCTTATTCGATTTCCGCAGGGAGGATGGCTACACCTTC
clone size: once; V gene: TRBV25-1; J gene: TRBJ1-6; D gene: NA; CDR3 protein: CASRGLGSPLHF; CDR3 DNA: TGTGCCAGCAGGGGTCTAGGTTCACCCCTCCACTTT
clone size: NA; V gene: TRBV2; J gene: TRBJ1-2; D gene: TRBD1; CDR3 protein: CASTTGTAPGYTF; CDR3 DNA: TGTGCCAGCACAACTGGGACAGCCCCCGGCTACACCTTC
clone size: NA; V gene: TRBV9; J gene: TRBJ2-5; D gene: NA; CDR3 protein: CASSVGLGQGGKETQYF; CDR3 DNA: TGTGCCAGCAGCGTAGGCCTAGGGCAGGGGGGAAAAGAGACCCAGTACTTC
clone size: few; V gene: TRBV7-8; J gene: TRBJ1-1; D gene: TRBD1; CDR3 protein: CASSSLTGATEAFF; CDR3 DNA: TGTGCCAGCAGCTCGTTAACAGGGGCCACTGAAGCTTTCTTT
clone size: once; V gene: TRBV7-8; J gene: TRBJ1-2; D gene: TRBD1; CDR3 protein: CASSPRTGTYGYTF; CDR3 DNA: TGTGCCAGCAGCCCCCGGACAGGGACCTATGGCTACACCTTC
clone size: few; V gene: TRBV6-1; J gene: TRBJ2-2; D gene: TRBD2; CDR3 protein: CASSEGGGRDTGELFF; CDR3 DNA: TGTGCCAGCAGTGAAGGGGGCGGGAGGGACACCGGGGAGCTGTTTTTT
clone size: NA; V gene: TRBV19; J gene: TRBJ2-1; D gene: NA; CDR3 protein: CATISQDSYNEQFF; CDR3 DNA: TGTGCCACCATAAGTCAGGACTCCTACAATGAGCAGTTCTTC
clone size: once; V gene: TRBV27; J gene: TRBJ2-3; D gene: TRBD1; CDR3 protein: CASRKQGSDTQYF; CDR3 DNA: TGTGCCAGCAGAAAACAGGGGTCAGATACGCAGTATTTT
clone size: NA; V gene: TRBV6-5; J gene: TRBJ1-5; D gene: NA; CDR3 protein: CASSGGRNQPQHF; CDR3 DNA: TGTGCCAGCAGTGGTGGCAGGAATCAGCCCCAGCATTTT
clone size: NA; V gene: TRBV7-9; J gene: TRBJ1-3; D gene: TRBD1; CDR3 protein: CASSRQGNTIYF; CDR3 DNA: TGTGCCAGCAGCAGACAGGGGAACACCATATATTTT
clone size: NA; V gene: TRBV6-1; J gene: TRBJ2-7; D gene: NA; CDR3 protein: CAAGVQGRLEQYF; CDR3 DNA: TGTGCCGCCGGAGTGCAGGGGCGCCTCGAGCAGTACTTC
clone size: few; V gene: TRBV18; J gene: TRBJ2-7; D gene: TRBD2; CDR3 protein: CASSPPGLAGAGEQYF; CDR3 DNA: TGTGCCAGCTCACCACCGGGACTAGCGGGAGCCGGCGAGCAGTACTTC
clone size: NA; V gene: TRBV30; J gene: TRBJ2-1; D gene: TRBD2; CDR3 protein: CAWSVGAGGLNEQFF; CDR3 DNA: TGTGCCTGGAGTGTGGGAGCGGGAGGTTTGAATGAGCAGTTCTTC
clone size: few; V gene: TRBV29-1; J gene: TRBJ1-5; D gene: NA; CDR3 protein: CSVASQDNQPQHF; CDR3 DNA: TGCAGCGTTGCCTCACAGGACAATCAGCCCCAGCATTTT
clone size: NA; V gene: TRBV7-8; J gene: TRBJ2-7; D gene: TRBD2; CDR3 protein: CASSAGTSGYEQYF; CDR3 DNA: TGTGCCAGCAGCGCCGGGACTAGCGGCTACGAGCAGTACTTC
clone size: NA; V gene: TRBV7-9; J gene: TRBJ2-4; D gene: NA; CDR3 protein: CSSSADIQYF; CDR3 DNA: TGTTCCAGCAGCGCGGACATTCAGTACTTC
clone size: NA; V gene: TRBV7-8; J gene: TRBJ2-3; D gene: NA; CDR3 protein: CASSLEAAPVNTQYF; CDR3 DNA: TGTGCCAGCAGCTTAGAAGCGGCCCCCGTGAATACGCAGTATTTT
clone size: once; V gene: TRBV10-3; J gene: TRBJ2-5; D gene: TRBD2; CDR3 protein: CAISQTSGSQETQYF; CDR3 DNA: TGTGCCATCAGTCAAACTAGCGGGAGTCAAGAGACCCAGTACTTC
clone size: few; V gene: TRBV9; J gene: TRBJ2-2; D gene: NA; CDR3 protein: CASSVVQGGTGELFF; CDR3 DNA: TGTGCCAGCAGCGTAGTGCAGGGTGGGACCGGGGAGCTGTTTTTT
clone size: NA; V gene: TRBV19; J gene: TRBJ2-7; D gene: NA; CDR3 protein: CASSAVASYEQYF; CDR3 DNA: TGTGCCAGTAGTGCGGTAGCGTCCTACGAGCAGTACTTC
clone size: NA; V gene: TRBV7-2; J gene: TRBJ1-2; D gene: NA; CDR3 protein: CASSFQYGYTF; CDR3 DNA: TGTGCCAGCAGCTTCCAGTATGGCTACACCTTC
clone size: NA; V gene: TRBV6-4; J gene: TRBJ1-5; D gene: NA; CDR3 protein: CASSDSGAAPANDQPQHF; CDR3 DNA: TGTGCCAGCAGTGACTCTGGGGCAGCCCCCGCGAACGATCAGCCCCAGCATTTT
clone size: NA; V gene: TRBV6-1; J gene: TRBJ1-1; D gene: TRBD1; CDR3 protein: CASRSDRGNTEAFF; CDR3 DNA: TGTGCCAGCAGGTCAGACAGGGGAAACACTGAAGCTTTCTTT
clone size: once; V gene: TRBV30; J gene: TRBJ2-7; D gene: NA; CDR3 protein: CAWGRGGEQYF; CDR3 DNA: TGTGCCTGGGGCAGAGGGGGCGAGCAGTACTTC
clone size: NA; V gene: TRBV27; J gene: TRBJ2-7; D gene: TRBD2; CDR3 protein: CASSAGTSGLYEQYF; CDR3 DNA: TGTGCCAGCAGTGCAGGGACTAGCGGGCTTTACGAGCAGTACTTC
clone size: NA; V gene: TRBV12-5; J gene: TRBJ2-5; D gene: NA; CDR3 protein: CASGLVSGGRGETQYF; CDR3 DNA: TGTGCTAGTGGTTTGGTGTCGGGGGGCCGTGGGGAGACCCAGTACTTC
clone size: once; V gene: TRBV13; J gene: TRBJ2-7; D gene: TRBD1; CDR3 protein: CASSRDRGYEQYF; CDR3 DNA: TGTGCCAGCAGCCGGGACAGGGGCTACGAGCAGTACTTC
clone size: NA; V gene: TRBV7-9; J gene: TRBJ2-1; D gene: NA; CDR3 protein: CASSLSSGRNEQFF; CDR3 DNA: TGTGCCAGCAGCTTAAGTAGCGGCCGGAATGAGCAGTTCTTC
clone size: NA; V gene: TRBV25-1; J gene: TRBJ2-5; D gene: TRBD2; CDR3 protein: CASIEGGRTEETQYF; CDR3 DNA: TGTGCCAGCATAGAAGGCGGGAGGACAGAAGAGACCCAGTACTTC
clone size: NA; V gene: TRBV11-3; J gene: TRBJ2-7; D gene: NA; CDR3 protein: CASSTGQIYEQYF; CDR3 DNA: TGTGCCAGCAGCACGGGACAAATCTACGAGCAGTACTTC
clone size: NA; V gene: TRBV7-3; J gene: TRBJ2-7; D gene: NA; CDR3 protein: CASSLGGGLSYEQYF; CDR3 DNA: TGTGCCAGCAGCTTAGGCGGAGGCCTCTCCTACGAGCAGTACTTC
clone size: NA; V gene: TRBV19; J gene: TRBJ1-1; D gene: NA; CDR3 protein: CASKRAAMNTEAFF; CDR3 DNA: TGTGCCAGTAAGAGGGCAGCAATGAACACTGAAGCTTTCTTT
clone size: NA; V gene: TRBV10-1; J gene: TRBJ1-1; D gene: NA; CDR3 protein: CASTNNGDTEAFF; CDR3 DNA: TGCGCCAGCACCAATAACGGGGATACTGAAGCTTTCTTT
clone size: few; V gene: TRBV28; J gene: TRBJ1-2; D gene: NA; CDR3 protein: CASRLQGREGYGYTF; CDR3 DNA: TGTGCCAGCAGACTCCAGGGAAGGGAAGGCTATGGCTACACCTTC
clone size: NA; V gene: TRBV7-2; J gene: TRBJ1-4; D gene: NA; CDR3 protein: CASSTVRGTNEKLFF; CDR3 DNA: TGTGCCAGCAGCACAGTACGGGGAACTAATGAAAAACTGTTTTTT
clone size: NA; V gene: TRBV27; J gene: TRBJ2-7; D gene: NA; CDR3 protein: CASSLRTDYEQYF; CDR3 DNA: TGTGCCAGCAGTTTAAGGACAGATTACGAGCAGTACTTC
clone size: NA; V gene: TRBV13; J gene: TRBJ2-7; D gene: TRBD1; CDR3 protein: CASSFNRGASYEQYF; CDR3 DNA: TGTGCCAGCAGCTTTAACAGGGGCGCCTCCTACGAGCAGTACTTC
clone size: once; V gene: TRBV7-8; J gene: TRBJ2-1; D gene: NA; CDR3 protein: CASSRTSNSYNEQFF; CDR3 DNA: TGTGCCAGCAGCCGTACTAGCAACTCCTACAATGAGCAGTTCTTC
clone size: NA; V gene: TRBV5-1; J gene: TRBJ2-1; D gene: NA; CDR3 protein: CASSWTLGNEQFF; CDR3 DNA: TGCGCCAGCAGCTGGACTCTTGGGAATGAGCAGTTCTTC
clone size: once; V gene: TRBV7-9; J gene: TRBJ2-1; D gene: NA; CDR3 protein: CSSSPRDFPYNEQFF; CDR3 DNA: TGTTCCAGCAGCCCCCGGGACTTTCCTTACAATGAGCAGTTCTTC
clone size: few; V gene: TRBV18; J gene: TRBJ2-2; D gene: TRBD2; CDR3 protein: CASSSRLAGYTGELFF; CDR3 DNA: TGTGCCAGCTCATCCAGACTAGCGGGATATACCGGGGAGCTGTTTTTT
clone size: NA; V gene: TRBV6-6; J gene: TRBJ1-3; D gene: NA; CDR3 protein: CASSYVPSSGNTIYF; CDR3 DNA: TGTGCCAGCAGTTATGTCCCGAGCTCTGGAAACACCATATATTTT
clone size: NA; V gene: TRBV28; J gene: TRBJ2-7; D gene: TRBD2; CDR3 protein: CASSLIAGVGQYF; CDR3 DNA: TGTGCCAGCAGTTTAATAGCGGGAGTTGGGCAGTACTTC
clone size: NA; V gene: TRBV7-8; J gene: TRBJ2-7; D gene: TRBD2; CDR3 protein: CASSLRAGREQYF; CDR3 DNA: TGTGCCAGCAGCCTAAGAGCGGGAAGGGAGCAGTACTTC